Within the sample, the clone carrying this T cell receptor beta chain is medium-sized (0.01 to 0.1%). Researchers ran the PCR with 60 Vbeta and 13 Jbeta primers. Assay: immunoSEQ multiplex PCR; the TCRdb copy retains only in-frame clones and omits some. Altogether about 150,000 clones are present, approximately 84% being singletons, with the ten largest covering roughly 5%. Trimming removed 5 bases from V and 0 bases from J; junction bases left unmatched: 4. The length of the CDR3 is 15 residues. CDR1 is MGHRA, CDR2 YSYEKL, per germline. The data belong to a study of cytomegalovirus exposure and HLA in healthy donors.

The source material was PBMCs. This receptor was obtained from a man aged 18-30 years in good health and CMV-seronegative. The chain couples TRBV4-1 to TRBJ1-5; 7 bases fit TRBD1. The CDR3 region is CASSDTGDSNQPQHF. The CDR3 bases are TGCGCCAGCAGCGATACAGGGGATAGCAATCAGCCCCAGCATTTT.